The sequence of this T cell receptor beta chain was determined in a study of blood T cell repertoires in COVID-19. Study in general: COVID-19 samples collected from the United States, Italy and Spain covered acute and convalescent phases. From T cells, B-cell-depleted T cells, or PBMCs came the material, which was cDNA or gDNA.

This CDR3 comprises 13 residues. V was pared by 6 bases and J by 5 bases, with 5 bases of the junction left unmatched. In the original workflow: From reference gene primer amplification, estimates of nucleated cell counts were derived. Using immunoSEQ multiplex PCR, the repertoire was profiled, and TCRdb retains in-frame clones only, with some absent. The DNA was the basis for D and trimming; V, J and clone size are from that table. The sample holds 90,000 or so clones, roughly 90% seen once. The source material was peripheral blood. V is TRBV12-3 or TRBV12-4 and J is TRBJ1-2; 8 nucleotides match TRBD1. This TCR was sampled from a man between 60 and 75 years old with acute or convalescent COVID-19. The CDR3 protein is CASRRTGKYGYTF. The CDR3 nucleotides read TGTGCCAGCAGGAGGACAGGGAAATATGGCTACACCTTC.